A selection of T cell receptor beta chains follows, all from one sample in a study of blood T cell repertoires in COVID-19. The assay was immunoSEQ multiplex PCR, and TCRdb's table has in-frame clones only and misses some. The sample yields some 150,000 clones, around 91% seen once. Sequencing was carried out using peripheral blood. The source of these receptors is a woman in her thirties or forties with acute or convalescent COVID-19. CDR3s include the opening cysteine and the closing phenylalanine or tryptophan. The D gene is left open where the match is weak. Clone size is shown for a subset of rows, as once, few, many or a class of expanded clone.

j_call	d_call	clone_size	v_call	cdr3_aa	cdr3_nt
TRBJ2-2	.	once	TRBV9	CASSPSVGGTGELFF	TGTGCCAGCAGCCCAAGTGTGGGGGGCACCGGGGAGCTGTTTTTT
TRBJ2-7	TRBD1	once	TRBV6-1	CASSETGVGEQYF	TGTGCCAGCAGTGAGACAGGGGTTGGAGAGCAGTACTTC
TRBJ2-3	TRBD2	.	TRBV28	CASSLSLAGVSDTQYF	TGTGCCAGCAGTTTATCTCTAGCGGGGGTTTCAGATACGCAGTATTTT
TRBJ2-3	.	.	TRBV4-1	CASSQDGGGTDTQYF	TGCGCCAGCAGCCAAGATGGCGGGGGCACAGATACGCAGTATTTT
TRBJ2-2	.	.	TRBV4-2	CASSQEVSGNTGELFF	TGTGCCAGCAGCCAAGAGGTTAGCGGGAACACCGGGGAGCTGTTTTTT
TRBJ2-2	TRBD1	.	TRBV9	CASSLGTGGYTGELFF	TGTGCCAGCAGCCTAGGGACAGGGGGCTACACCGGGGAGCTGTTTTTT
TRBJ1-1	.	.	TRBV19	CASSIMTDTEAFF	TGTGCCAGTAGTATTATGACAGACACTGAAGCTTTCTTT
TRBJ2-7	TRBD1	.	TRBV10-3	CAISEWDRSRYEQYF	TGTGCCATCAGTGAGTGGGACAGGTCGCGGTACGAGCAGTACTTC
TRBJ2-7	TRBD2	once	TRBV3-1/TRBV3-2	CASSLGASGRIYEQYF	TGTGCCAGCAGCCTTGGGGCTAGCGGGAGAATATACGAGCAGTACTTC
TRBJ2-2	TRBD2	.	TRBV9	CASSLGLAGGHLNTGELFF	TGTGCCAGCAGCTTGGGGCTAGCGGGGGGGCACTTAAACACCGGGGAGCTGTTTTTT
TRBJ2-7	.	.	TRBV4-2	CASSQQGLEQYF	TGTGCCAGCAGCCAACAGGGGTTGGAGCAGTACTTC
TRBJ2-7	TRBD2	.	TRBV15	CATSRDAGGKYF	TGTGCCACCAGCAGAGATGCGGGAGGGAAGTACTTC
TRBJ2-3	.	.	TRBV5-6	CASLWGGLSTDTQYF	TGTGCCAGCCTCTGGGGGGGCCTCAGCACAGATACGCAGTATTTT
TRBJ2-7	TRBD2	.	TRBV6-5	CASSYFPGGPHEQYF	TGTGCCAGCAGTTACTTCCCGGGGGGGCCCCACGAGCAGTACTTC
TRBJ1-6	.	.	TRBV4-1	CASSQEGHGVNSPLHF	TGCGCCAGCAGCCAAGAAGGCCACGGGGTAAATTCACCCCTCCACTTT
TRBJ1-3	TRBD1	.	TRBV28	CASSLTGVTGNTIYF	TGTGCCAGCAGTTTAACAGGGGTTACTGGAAACACCATATATTTT
TRBJ1-5	.	once	TRBV7-9	CASSDDRQRGQPQHF	TGTGCCAGCAGCGACGACAGACAGAGGGGGCAGCCCCAGCATTTT
TRBJ2-7	.	.	TRBV7-9	CASIGGYYEQYF	TGTGCCAGCATCGGGGGTTATTACGAGCAGTACTTC
TRBJ2-3	TRBD2	.	TRBV3-1/TRBV3-2	CASSQDLTSGPRLSTDTQYF	TGTGCCAGCAGCCAAGATCTGACTAGCGGGCCCCGGCTAAGCACAGATACGCAGTATTTT
TRBJ2-3	.	.	TRBV7-2	CASSPLGTDTQYF	TGTGCCAGCAGCCCCCTAGGCACAGATACGCAGTATTTT
TRBJ1-1	TRBD1	.	TRBV4-2	CASSQTGTGLNEAFF	TGTGCCAGCAGCCAGACCGGGACAGGGCTAAATGAAGCTTTCTTT
TRBJ1-1	TRBD1	.	TRBV9	CASSGQGAGDTEAFF	TGTGCCAGCAGCGGACAGGGGGCCGGGGACACTGAAGCTTTCTTT
TRBJ2-2	.	few	TRBV7-2	CASSSYTGELFF	TGTGCCAGCAGCTCCTACACCGGGGAGCTGTTTTTT
TRBJ2-7	.	.	TRBV5-8	CASSPPPFPYEQYF	TGTGCCAGCAGCCCCCCCCCTTTCCCCTACGAGCAGTACTTC
TRBJ1-1	TRBD1	.	TRBV19	CASSQVGTGADPSATEAFF	TGTGCCAGTAGTCAAGTTGGGACAGGGGCGGACCCGTCGGCGACTGAAGCTTTCTTT
TRBJ1-4	.	once	TRBV21-1	CASINGWGDEKLFF	TGTGCCAGCATCAACGGATGGGGGGATGAAAAACTGTTTTTT
TRBJ2-3	.	.	TRBV5-1	CASSLGLGGDTQYF	TGCGCCAGCAGCTTGGGGCTAGGCGGAGATACGCAGTATTTT
TRBJ1-2	TRBD1	.	TRBV14	CASSQDVQGFYGYTF	TGTGCCAGCAGCCAAGATGTACAGGGGTTCTATGGCTACACCTTC
TRBJ2-7	TRBD1	once	TRBV28	CASSYGQGAYEQYF	TGTGCCAGCAGTTATGGACAGGGCGCCTACGAGCAGTACTTC
TRBJ1-1	TRBD1	.	TRBV28	CASRGTGRTEAFF	TGTGCCAGCAGAGGGACAGGGAGGACTGAAGCTTTCTTT
TRBJ1-1	.	.	TRBV28	CASSTPVRTEAFF	TGTGCCAGCAGTACGCCTGTCCGGACTGAAGCTTTCTTT
TRBJ1-3	TRBD1	.	TRBV19	CASSAWTGPGNTIYF	TGTGCCAGTAGTGCGTGGACAGGGCCTGGAAACACCATATATTTT
TRBJ1-2	TRBD1	.	TRBV20-1	CSASKGQLLDYGYTF	TGCAGTGCTAGTAAGGGACAGCTCCTGGACTATGGCTACACCTTC
TRBJ1-1	.	once	TRBV4-1	CASSQDAGATEAFF	TGCGCCAGCAGCCAAGATGCAGGGGCCACTGAAGCTTTCTTT
TRBJ2-7	TRBD1	.	TRBV9	CASSQTGGSYEQYF	TGTGCCAGCAGCCAAACAGGGGGCTCCTACGAGCAGTACTTC